Below are 14 T cell receptor beta chains sequenced from a single sample in a study of blood T cells in healthy people across ages. Sample-barcoded 5' priming and a J-beta primer mix drove a second PCR of about 6 to 12 cycles. Via MiXCR, TCRdb re-called the 5' RACE reads, giving one row per CDR3 protein. The sample lists about 1.8 million distinct CDR3 sequences, 49% occurring once. Material: blood. The receptors derive from a woman aged 40 to 50 in good health.

The gene calls are TRBV20-1 and TRBJ1-2, with a possible D match to TRBD1 (5 bases). Germline CDR1 is DFQATT and CDR2 is SNEGSKA (reference sequence). There are 10 residues in the CDR3. V was pared by 7 bases and J by 8 bases, with 11 bases between. Here the CDR3 reads CSVPGTGYTF. CDR3 nucleotide sequence: TGCAGTGTACCCGGGACCGGCTACACCTTC.

For this clonotype: Given the absence of the conserved phenylalanine or tryptophan at the CDR3 end, a read error is likely. The V call is TRBV5-1, the J call TRBJ2-5, with D perhaps matching TRBD1 (5 bases). The CDR3 loop spans 14 amino acids. Deletions cut 0 bases from V and 3 bases from J, with 9 bases between. Germline values: CDR1 SGHRS, CDR2 YFSETQ. This chain's CDR3 is CASSLGQGKETQYI. The DNA for the CDR3 is TGCGCCAGCAGCTTGGGCCAGGGAAAAGAGACCCAGTACATC.

This chain joins TRBV4-2 and TRBJ1-2, with no clear D. Germline loops: CDR1 LGHNA, CDR2 YNFKEQ. With 1 base removed from V and 2 bases from J, the gap between germline ends came to 11 bases. The CDR3 is made up of 15 amino acids. The CDR3 DNA is TGTGCCAGCAGCCAAGCCCCAGCGATAAACTATGGCTACACCTTC. This sequence encodes CASSQAPAINYGYTF.

This clonotype was observed a few times. The V call is TRBV6-5, the J call TRBJ2-1, with TRBD1 as a possible D gene (6 bases). Germline CDR1 reads MNHEY; CDR2 reads SVGAGI. V lost 6 bases and J lost 6, with 15 bases in between. CDR3 length: 14 residues. CDR3 DNA: TGTGCCAGCAGCTTCTACAGGGAGACCAATGAGCAGTTCTTC. It translates to CASSFYRETNEQFF.

Remarks on this clonotype: The junction departs from the called germline gene at one end, perhaps through a read error. This chain joins TRBV7-3 and TRBJ2-1, with a weak D call TRBD1 (6 bases). This CDR3 contains 16 residues. CDR1 and CDR2 (germline): SGHTA, FQGTGA. CDR3 region: CASSSDDRISYNGQFF. In DNA form, the CDR3 reads TGTGCCAGCAGCTCCGACGACAGGATCTCCTACAATGGGCAGTTCTTC.

This clonotype showed up just once. The gene calls are TRBV6-2 or TRBV6-3 and TRBJ1-1; perhaps TRBD1 as D (5 bases). With 6 bases removed from V and 0 bases from J, the gap between germline ends came to 14 bases. The germline V gene has CDR1 MNHEY and CDR2 SVGEGT. The CDR3 totals 15 residues. Here the CDR3 reads CASRQPDRLNTEAFF. DNA of the CDR3: TGTGCCAGCAGACAACCTGACAGACTGAACACTGAAGCTTTCTTT.

Worth noting for this clonotype: One end of the junction does not line up with germline, which may come from a read error. The chain combines TRBV9 with TRBJ2-3, with 8 positions matching TRBD2. The CDR3 runs to 15 residues. The V gene's germline CDR1 is SGDLS and CDR2 YYNGEE. The CDR3, as DNA: TGTGCCAGCAGCGTACCACGGGGGGGCACGGATACGCAGTATTTT. Translation gives CASSVPRGGTDTQYF.

The chain carries TRBV29-1 and TRBJ2-3; D may be TRBD1 (5 bases). Germline V gene sequence: CDR1 SQVTM, CDR2 ANQGSEA. CDR3 size: 15 residues. V was shortened by 4 bases and J by 2 bases, with 16 bases between the two germline ends. This CDR3 is CSVGKTGANTDTQYF. The CDR3 DNA is TGCAGCGTTGGCAAAACAGGAGCTAACACAGATACGCAGTATTTT.

In nucleotides, the CDR3 is TGTGCCAGCAGCCAAGGAGACGGCCGAAACGAGTTCTTC. It yields the protein CASSQGDGRNEFF. J is TRBJ2-1 and V is TRBV14, with D unresolved. The length of the CDR3 is 13 residues. The germline CDR1 and CDR2 sequences are SGHDN and FVKESK. The germline V and J ends were trimmed by 1 base and 14 bases, with 15 bases remaining between them.

The genes are TRBV27 and TRBJ2-3; 8 positions agree with TRBD2. Germline CDR1 and CDR2: MNHEY and SMNVEV (reference sequence). The trim removed 1 base at V and 2 bases at J, leaving 5 bases unmatched. The CDR3 totals 16 residues. CDR3 nucleotides: TGTGCCAGCAGTTTATATGTAGCGGGGTTCACAGATACGCAGTATTTT. Translation gives CASSLYVAGFTDTQYF.

This rearrangement joins TRBV20-1 to TRBJ2-4; perhaps TRBD1 as D (6 bases). From germline, CDR1 is DFQATT and CDR2 SNEGSKA (reference sequence). The CDR3 contains 15 residues. Trimming removed 1 base from V and 0 bases from J, with 10 bases in between. The DNA for the CDR3 is TGCAGTGCTAGAGGGACAGTTAAAGCCAAAAACATTCAGTACTTC. The encoded protein is CSARGTVKAKNIQYF.

The V call is TRBV19, the J call TRBJ1-5; D gene uncertain. The CDR3 spans 13 residues. Trimming left V 3 bases short and J 4 bases short, with 7 bases between. Germline V gene lookup returns CDR1 LNHDA and CDR2 SQIVND (reference sequence). CDR3 nucleotide sequence: TGTGCCAGTAGTATCGAGCGAAATCAGCCCCAGCATTTT. Translating it yields CASSIERNQPQHF.

This clonotype was found a few times. One junction end disagrees with the germline gene, perhaps due to a read error. The V call is TRBV5-1, the J call TRBJ1-4, with TRBD1 identical over 7 bases. Germline CDR1 and CDR2: SGHRS and YFSETQ. The CDR3 runs 15 residues. The CDR3 sequence: CASTLTGQLNEKLFF. CDR3 sequence (DNA): TGCGCCAGCACCTTGACGGGACAGCTTAATGAAAAACTGTTTTTT.

V usage is TRBV12-3 or TRBV12-4 and J usage is TRBJ2-1; TRBD1 might be the D (6 bases). The V end was cut by 6 bases, the J end by 9 bases, with 15 bases between. This CDR3 region has 13 residues. Here the CDR3 reads CASRPEGHGEQFF. The CDR3 DNA reads TGTGCCAGCAGGCCAGAGGGACACGGTGAGCAGTTCTTC.